This T cell receptor (beta chain) was profiled in a study of blood T cell repertoires in COVID-19. In the original analysis: Using reference gene primer amplification, nucleated cell counts were estimated. Repertoires were generated with immunoSEQ multiplex PCR, while TCRdb's copy carries only in-frame clones and drops some. V and J calls and clone size are as listed in that table; D and trimming were resolved from the DNA. The table records approximately 210,000 clones, about 90% of them present only once. This TCR came from a young woman who had recovered from COVID-19. Sequencing input: PBMCs or T cells enriched from blood (not recorded which).

The CDR3 DNA is TGTGCCAGCAGTTTACAGGGGTTATATATGAACACTGAAGCTTTCTTT. Translated: CASSLQGLYMNTEAFF. J is TRBJ1-1 and V is TRBV2; 7 bases align to TRBD1. Per the germline V gene, CDR1 is SNHLY and CDR2 is FYNNEI. The CDR3 is 16 residues long. V lost 5 bases to trimming and J lost 0 bases; unmatched junction nucleotides: 9.